This passage covers 22 T cell receptor beta chains from one sample sequenced in a study of T cells after yellow fever vaccination. TCRdb reprocessed the 5' RACE reads with MiXCR, giving one entry per CDR3 protein. This sample yields tens of thousands of distinct CDR3 sequences, of which 7.7% are seen a single time; roughly 41% belongs to the top ten. Material: CD8+ T cells sorted from PBMCs, obtained on the day of the yellow fever booster vaccination. The receptors shown here come from a man aged 25-40 years who received the YFV17D yellow fever vaccine.

This sequence joins TRBV20-1 and TRBJ1-2; 10 positions agree with TRBD1. V was clipped by 0 bases and J by 4 bases; unmatched bases: 8. The CDR3 spans 16 residues. Germline CDR1 is DFQATT and CDR2 is SNEGSKA (reference sequence). The CDR3 loop is CSARDSGQGLAYGYTF. CDR3 sequence (DNA): TGCAGTGCTAGAGATTCGGGACAGGGGTTGGCCTATGGCTACACCTTC.

The genes are TRBV23-1 and TRBJ2-7, with D tentatively TRBD1 (5 bases). TRBV23-1 is classed as an ORF, of uncertain function. The V and J ends lost 2 bases and 3 bases respectively, with 20 bases between them. This CDR3 has 17 residues. The CDR3 reads CASSQPVREGVIYEQYF. DNA for the CDR3: TGCGCCAGCAGTCAACCTGTCAGGGAAGGGGTAATCTACGAGCAGTACTTC.

The table lists this clonotype with many counts. J is TRBJ2-1 and V is TRBV10-2, with TRBD2 identical over 8 bases. Germline values: CDR1 WSHSY, CDR2 SAAADI. Trimming removed 6 bases from V and 9 bases from J; junction bases left unmatched: 16. The CDR3 loop spans 16 amino acids. The CDR3 sequence: CASSVHREGQISEQFF. The CDR3 DNA reads TGCGCCAGCAGCGTACACCGGGAGGGCCAAATTAGTGAGCAGTTCTTC.

This clonotype was detected a few times. This chain uses TRBV25-1 with TRBJ2-1; either TRBD1 or TRBD2 may supply D (5 bases each). V was cut by 5 bases and J by 0 bases, with 17 bases left in between. This CDR3 spans 17 amino acids. Germline assignment: CDR1 MGHDK and CDR2 SYGVNS. CDR3 sequence: CASSPHGTVSSYNEQFF. CDR3 nucleotide sequence: TGTGCCAGCAGTCCCCACGGGACGGTCAGCTCCTACAATGAGCAGTTCTTC.

This clonotype was detected ten times or more. The gene calls are TRBV21-1 and TRBJ2-5; TRBD2, the table's D call, lacks a check against the DNA. TRBV21-1 is a documented pseudogene. The CDR3 sequence is 15 residues long. The DNA of the CDR3 is TGTGCCAGCAGCCCAGGGACTAGCGGGCAAGAGACCCAGTACTTC. Translated, it gives CASSPGTSGQETQYF.

The V call is TRBV5-1, the J call TRBJ2-7, with 11 bases matching TRBD2. CDR1 is SGHRS, CDR2 YFSETQ, per germline. This CDR3 has 14 residues. Trimming at V came to 5 bases and at J to 4 bases, leaving 5 bases not matched to a gene. CDR3: CASRLAGDVYEQYF. As DNA, the CDR3 is TGCGCCAGCAGACTAGCGGGAGATGTTTACGAGCAGTACTTC.

This clonotype has ten or more counts. The V call is TRBV29-1, the J call TRBJ2-1; D might be TRBD1 (6 bases). There are 12 residues in the CDR3. Germline CDR1 reads SQVTM; CDR2 reads ANQGSEA. Trimming took off 3 bases at V and 6 bases at J, with 9 bases between the two ends. The CDR3 here is CSVEDSTNEQFF. The CDR3 DNA reads as TGCAGCGTTGAGGACAGCACCAATGAGCAGTTCTTC.

V gene TRBV11-2 combines with J gene TRBJ2-4, with 8 bases lining up with TRBD1. The CDR3 spans 13 residues. V was clipped by 5 bases and J by 7 bases; unmatched bases: 4. Germline CDR1 and CDR2: SGHAT and FQNNGV. CDR3 residues: CASSKTGGNIQYF. The DNA for the CDR3 is TGTGCCAGCAGCAAAACAGGGGGGAACATTCAGTACTTC.

This chain connects TRBV19 to TRBJ1-5; D gene ambiguous. This CDR3 has 14 amino acids. CDR1 and CDR2 from the germline V gene are LNHDA and SQIVND (reference sequence). The V end was cut by 3 bases, the J end by 5 bases, with 11 bases between. CDR3 in DNA: TGTGCCAGTAGTATGAGCCGAGCCCATCAGCCCCAGCATTTT. It translates to CASSMSRAHQPQHF.

The chain recombines TRBV6-2 or TRBV6-3 with TRBJ2-7; tentative D call: TRBD2 (5 bases). In germline, CDR1 is MNHEY, CDR2 SVGEGT. V gave up 2 bases and J gave up 2 bases, with 10 bases separating them. The CDR3 extends over 14 amino acids. CDR3 residues: CASSYTDFPYEQYF. CDR3 bases: TGTGCCAGCAGTTACACGGACTTCCCCTACGAGCAGTACTTC.

This chain links TRBV5-6 with TRBJ2-7; D may be TRBD1 (5 bases). Germline loops: CDR1 SGHDT, CDR2 YYEEEE. The CDR3 has 13 amino acids. The ends were cut back, 5 bases at V and 1 base at J, with 10 bases in the middle. CDR3 in amino acids: CASRTARSYEQYF. The CDR3 nucleotides are TGTGCCAGCAGGACAGCAAGATCCTACGAGCAGTACTTC.

This clonotype was seen ten or more times. V and J are TRBV7-9 and TRBJ2-5, with a possible D match to TRBD2 (5 bases). Germline CDR1 SEHNR, CDR2 FQNEAQ (reference sequence). The ends were cut back, 5 bases at V and 2 bases at J, with 15 bases in the middle. This CDR3 region has 15 residues. CDR3 coding DNA: TGTGCCAGCAGCCTATCGGGATCCGAACAAGAGACCCAGTACTTC. Protein: CASSLSGSEQETQYF. Full variable domain (missing parts from reference TRBV7-9 and TRBJ2-5): DTGVSQNPRHKITKRGQNVTFRCDPISEHNRLYWYRQTLGQGPEFLTYFQNEAQLEKSRLLSDRFSAERPKGSFSTLEIQRTEQGDSAMYLCASSLSGSEQETQYFGPGTRLLVL.

This clonotype was observed a few times. The V call is TRBV18, the J call TRBJ2-2, with D perhaps TRBD2 (6 bases). The ends were cut back, 0 bases at V and 3 bases at J, with 11 bases in the middle. Germline CDR1 KGHSH, CDR2 LQKENI. This CDR3 region has 16 residues. DNA for the CDR3: TGTGCCAGCTCACCACCGACTGGGGAGGACACCGGGGAGCTGTTTTTT. This gives the protein CASSPPTGEDTGELFF.

There are a few counts of this clonotype. V and J are TRBV4-1 and TRBJ2-7, with D unresolved. Trimming left V 2 bases short and J 7 bases short, with 9 bases between. The CDR3 sequence is 12 residues long. In germline, CDR1 is MGHRA, CDR2 YSYEKL. The DNA of the CDR3 is TGCGCCAGCAGCCAACACATCGGGGAGCAGTACTTC. Its protein product is CASSQHIGEQYF.

This clonotype was recorded a few times. The V and J genes are TRBV20-1 and TRBJ2-1; 11 bases line up with TRBD2. The germline V gene has CDR1 DFQATT and CDR2 SNEGSKA (reference sequence). With 1 base clipped from V and 7 bases from J, the junction kept 3 bases outside the gene matches. The CDR3 runs to 14 residues. The CDR3 DNA is TGCAGTGCTAGAGTTAGCGGGAGGGTGAATGAGCAGTTCTTC. Translated: CSARVSGRVNEQFF.

This clonotype was counted a few times. This chain connects TRBV20-1 to TRBJ2-2, with 8 bases fitting TRBD2. The CDR3 has 17 amino acids. With V trimmed by 1 base and J by 6 bases, 13 bases remained unmatched. CDR1 is DFQATT, CDR2 SNEGSKA, per germline (reference sequence). This chain's CDR3 is CSARVTLAGLSAGELFF. The CDR3 coding sequence is TGCAGTGCTAGAGTCACATTAGCGGGATTAAGTGCCGGGGAGCTGTTTTTT.

The chain employs TRBV7-8 and TRBJ1-1; tentative D call: TRBD1 (6 bases). The CDR3 has 17 residues. Germline V lookup: CDR1 SGHVS, CDR2 FQNEAQ. Trimming removed 4 bases at V and 5 bases at J, with 23 bases between. CDR3 in amino acids: CASSSSGVGEGRTEAFF. DNA of the CDR3: TGTGCCAGCAGCTCCTCAGGGGTTGGTGAGGGCCGGACTGAAGCTTTCTTT.

In its sample, this clonotype was seen many times. The rearrangement links TRBV27 to TRBJ2-7; the D call may be TRBD1 or TRBD2 (5 bases each). Trimming left V 1 base short and J 1 base short, with 11 bases between. The CDR3 sequence is 15 residues long. Germline V gene sequence: CDR1 MNHEY, CDR2 SMNVEV (reference sequence). The CDR3 reads CASSLWGPSSYEQYF. The CDR3 DNA reads TGTGCCAGCAGTTTATGGGGACCTTCTTCCTACGAGCAGTACTTC.

In DNA form, the CDR3 reads TGTGCCAGCAGTTGGGACGGAGGGAACACTGAAGCTTTCTTT. This codes for CASSWDGGNTEAFF. The rearrangement uses TRBV5-4 and TRBJ1-1; tentatively, D is TRBD1 (5 bases). The CDR3 spans 14 residues. Trimming cost V 5 bases and J 1 base, with 12 bases left between them. The germline V gene encodes CDR1 SGHNT and CDR2 YYREEE (reference sequence).

The genes are TRBV14 and TRBJ2-7; 9 positions match TRBD1. Per germline, CDR1 SGHDN and CDR2 FVKESK. The CDR3 covers 15 residues. V shed 2 bases, J shed 1 base, and the junction held 3 bases outside the gene matches. The CDR3 DNA is TGTGCCAGCAGCCAACCGGGACAGGGATCCTACGAGCAGTACTTC. This codes for CASSQPGQGSYEQYF.

This clonotype was counted a few times. This rearrangement joins TRBV7-3 to TRBJ2-7; 7 positions agree with TRBD2. Looked up from germline, CDR1 is SGHTA and CDR2 is FQGTGA. The CDR3 has 16 amino acids. J lost 2 bases, V lost 1 base, and 8 bases had no gene match. The CDR3 bases are TGTGCCAGCAGCTTAATGGGGGGGGGAACCACCTACGAGCAGTACTTC. This sequence encodes CASSLMGGGTTYEQYF.

A few counts support this clonotype. The chain has TRBV19 and TRBJ2-2; D is possibly TRBD1 or TRBD2 (5 bases each). The CDR3 is made up of 15 amino acids. V was trimmed by 9 bases and J by 0 bases, leaving 14 bases between them. Germline assignment: CDR1 LNHDA and CDR2 SQIVND (reference sequence). CDR3 loop: CASQTGPTNTGELFF. The CDR3 DNA reads TGTGCCAGCCAAACGGGACCCACGAACACCGGGGAGCTGTTTTTT.